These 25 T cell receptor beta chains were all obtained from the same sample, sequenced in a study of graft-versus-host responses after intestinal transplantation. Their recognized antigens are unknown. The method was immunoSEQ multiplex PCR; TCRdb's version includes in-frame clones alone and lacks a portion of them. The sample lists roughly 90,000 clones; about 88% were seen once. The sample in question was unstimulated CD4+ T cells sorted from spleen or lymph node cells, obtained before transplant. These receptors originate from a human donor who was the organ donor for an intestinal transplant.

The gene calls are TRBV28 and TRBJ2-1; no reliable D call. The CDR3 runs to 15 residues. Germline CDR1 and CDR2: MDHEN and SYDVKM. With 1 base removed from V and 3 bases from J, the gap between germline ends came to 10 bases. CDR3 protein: CASSLYEPGYNEQFF. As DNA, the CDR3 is TGTGCCAGCAGTTTATATGAGCCTGGCTACAATGAGCAGTTCTTC. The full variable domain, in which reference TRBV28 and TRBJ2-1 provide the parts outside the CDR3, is DVKVTQSSRYLVKRTGEKVFLECVQDMDHENMFWYRQDPGLGLRLIYFSYDVKMKEKGDIPEGYSVSREKKERFSLILESASTNQTSMYLCASSLYEPGYNEQFFGPGTRLTVL.

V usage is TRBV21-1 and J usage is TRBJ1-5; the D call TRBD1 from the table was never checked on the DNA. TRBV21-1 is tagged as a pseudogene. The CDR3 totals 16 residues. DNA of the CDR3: TGTGCCAGCAGCAAAGGGCAACGAAGGGGGTGTCAGCCCCAGCATTTT. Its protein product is CASSKGQRRGCQPQHF.

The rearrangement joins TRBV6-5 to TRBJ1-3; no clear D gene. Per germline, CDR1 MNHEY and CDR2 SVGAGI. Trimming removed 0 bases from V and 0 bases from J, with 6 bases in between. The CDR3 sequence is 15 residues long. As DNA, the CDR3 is TGTGCCAGCAGTTACTCCTGGGCCTCTGGAAACACCATATATTTT. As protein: CASSYSWASGNTIYF.

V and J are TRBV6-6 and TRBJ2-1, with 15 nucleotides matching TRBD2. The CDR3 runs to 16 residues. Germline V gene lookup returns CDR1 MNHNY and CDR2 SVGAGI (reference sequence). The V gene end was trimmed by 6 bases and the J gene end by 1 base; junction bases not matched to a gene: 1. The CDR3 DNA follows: TGTGCCAGCAGAGGACTAGCGGGAGGGTCCTACAATGAGCAGTTCTTC. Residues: CASRGLAGGSYNEQFF.

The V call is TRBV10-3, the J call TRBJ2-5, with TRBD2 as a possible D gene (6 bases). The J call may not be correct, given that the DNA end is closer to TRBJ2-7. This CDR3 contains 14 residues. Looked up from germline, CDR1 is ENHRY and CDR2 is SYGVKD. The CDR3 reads CAISDQEGQYEQYF. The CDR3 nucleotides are TGTGCCATCAGTGACCAGGAGGGCCAGTACGAGCAGTACTTC.

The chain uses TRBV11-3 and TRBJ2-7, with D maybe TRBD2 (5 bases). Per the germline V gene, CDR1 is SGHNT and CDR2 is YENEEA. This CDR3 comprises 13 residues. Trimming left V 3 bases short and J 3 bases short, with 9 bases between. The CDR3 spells CASSFGLNYEQYF. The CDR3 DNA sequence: TGTGCCAGCAGCTTCGGACTGAACTACGAGCAGTACTTC. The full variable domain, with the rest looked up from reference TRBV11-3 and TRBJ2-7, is EAGVVQSPRYKIIEKKQPVAFWCNPISGHNTLYWYLQNLGQGPELLIRYENEEAVDDSQLPKDRFSAERLKGVDSTLKIQPAELGDSAVYLCASSFGLNYEQYFGPGTRLTVT.

The CDR3 DNA follows: TGTGCCAGCAGCGAGGGGGCCTACTCTGGAAACACCATATATTTT. Amino acid sequence: CASSEGAYSGNTIYF. This rearrangement joins TRBV9 to TRBJ1-3; TRBD1 matches at 7 bases. Germline V CDR1 and CDR2: SGDLS, YYNGEE. V gave up 3 bases and J gave up 0 bases; unmatched junction bases: 3. The CDR3 sequence is 15 residues long.

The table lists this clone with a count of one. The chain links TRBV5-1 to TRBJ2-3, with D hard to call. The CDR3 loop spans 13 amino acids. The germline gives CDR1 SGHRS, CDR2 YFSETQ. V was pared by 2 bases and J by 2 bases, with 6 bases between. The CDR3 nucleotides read TGCGCCAGCAGCTTTGGCAACACAGATACGCAGTATTTT. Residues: CASSFGNTDTQYF.

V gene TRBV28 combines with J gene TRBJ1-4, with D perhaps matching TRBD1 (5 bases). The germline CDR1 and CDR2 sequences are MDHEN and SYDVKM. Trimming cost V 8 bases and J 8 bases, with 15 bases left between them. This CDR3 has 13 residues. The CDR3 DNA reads TGTGCCAGCGGTCTCAGGGATACGGAAAAACTGTTTTTT. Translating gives CASGLRDTEKLFF.

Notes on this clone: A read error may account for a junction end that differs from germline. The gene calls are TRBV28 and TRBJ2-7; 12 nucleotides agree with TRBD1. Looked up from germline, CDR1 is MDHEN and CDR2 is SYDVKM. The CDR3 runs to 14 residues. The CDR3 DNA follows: TGTGCCAGCAGTTTACTGCGGGACAGGGGGCTCGTGAACTTC. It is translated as CASSLLRDRGLVNF.

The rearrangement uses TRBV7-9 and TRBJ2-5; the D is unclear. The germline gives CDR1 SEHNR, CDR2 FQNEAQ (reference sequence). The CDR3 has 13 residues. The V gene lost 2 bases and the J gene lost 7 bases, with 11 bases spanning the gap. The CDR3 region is CASSLQDRATQYF. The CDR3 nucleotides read TGTGCCAGCAGCTTACAGGATCGAGCGACCCAGTACTTC.

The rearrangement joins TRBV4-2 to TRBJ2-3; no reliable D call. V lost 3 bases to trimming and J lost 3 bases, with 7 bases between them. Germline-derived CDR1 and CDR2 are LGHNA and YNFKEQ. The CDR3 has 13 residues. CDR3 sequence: CASSQAPTDTQYF. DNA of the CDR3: TGTGCCAGCAGCCAGGCCCCTACAGATACGCAGTATTTT.

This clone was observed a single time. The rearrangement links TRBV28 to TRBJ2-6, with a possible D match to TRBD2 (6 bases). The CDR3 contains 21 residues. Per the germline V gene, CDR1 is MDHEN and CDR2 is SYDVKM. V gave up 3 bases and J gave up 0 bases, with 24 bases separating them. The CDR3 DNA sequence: TGTGCCAGCAGTTTTGTTCTGGGTTCCACTAGCTCTCTCTCTGGGGCCAACGTCCTGACTTTC. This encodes CASSFVLGSTSSLSGANVLTF.

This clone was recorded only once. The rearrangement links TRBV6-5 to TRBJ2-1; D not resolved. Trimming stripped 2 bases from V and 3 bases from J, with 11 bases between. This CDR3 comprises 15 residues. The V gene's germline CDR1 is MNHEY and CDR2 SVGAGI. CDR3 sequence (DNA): TGTGCCAGCAGTTACGGCGGAACCTTCTACAATGAGCAGTTCTTC. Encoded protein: CASSYGGTFYNEQFF.

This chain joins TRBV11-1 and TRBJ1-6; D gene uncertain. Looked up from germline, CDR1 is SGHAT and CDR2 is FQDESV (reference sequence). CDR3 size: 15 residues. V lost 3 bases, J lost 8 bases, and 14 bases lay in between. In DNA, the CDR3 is TGTGCCAGCAGCTTGTCCGGTCCGAGTCATTCACCCCTCCACTTT. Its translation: CASSLSGPSHSPLHF.

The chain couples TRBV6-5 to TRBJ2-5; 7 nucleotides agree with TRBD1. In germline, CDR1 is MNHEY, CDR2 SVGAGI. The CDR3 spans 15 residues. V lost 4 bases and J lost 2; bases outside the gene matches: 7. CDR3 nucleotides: TGTGCCAGCAGTTTCCAGGGGGTGGGGCAAGAGACCCAGTACTTC. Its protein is CASSFQGVGQETQYF.

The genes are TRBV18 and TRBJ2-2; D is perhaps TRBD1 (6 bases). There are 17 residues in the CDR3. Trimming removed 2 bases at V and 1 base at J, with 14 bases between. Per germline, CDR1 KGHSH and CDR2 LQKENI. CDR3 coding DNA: TGTGCCAGCTCACCAAAAGCGAGACAGGTGAACACCGGGGAGCTGTTTTTT. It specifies CASSPKARQVNTGELFF.

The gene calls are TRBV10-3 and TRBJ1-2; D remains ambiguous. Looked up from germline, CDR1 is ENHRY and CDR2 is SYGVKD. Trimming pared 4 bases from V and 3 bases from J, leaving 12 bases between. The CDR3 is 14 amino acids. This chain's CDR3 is CAISALFGDYGYTF. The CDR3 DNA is TGTGCCATCAGTGCCCTATTCGGGGACTATGGCTACACCTTC.

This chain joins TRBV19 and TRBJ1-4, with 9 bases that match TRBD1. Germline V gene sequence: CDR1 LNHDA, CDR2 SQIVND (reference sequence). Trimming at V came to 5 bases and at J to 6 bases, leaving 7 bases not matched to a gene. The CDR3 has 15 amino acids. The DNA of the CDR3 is TGTGCCAGTAGTGCCGAGGGACAGGGTCATGAAAAACTGTTTTTT. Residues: CASSAEGQGHEKLFF.

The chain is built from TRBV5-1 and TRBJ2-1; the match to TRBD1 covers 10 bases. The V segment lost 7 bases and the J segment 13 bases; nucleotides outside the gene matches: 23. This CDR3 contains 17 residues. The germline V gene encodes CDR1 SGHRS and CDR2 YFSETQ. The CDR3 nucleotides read TGCGCCAGCGGCCCCGAATTGACAGGGGGCGTAGGGGGACCCCAGTTCTTC. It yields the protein CASGPELTGGVGGPQFF.

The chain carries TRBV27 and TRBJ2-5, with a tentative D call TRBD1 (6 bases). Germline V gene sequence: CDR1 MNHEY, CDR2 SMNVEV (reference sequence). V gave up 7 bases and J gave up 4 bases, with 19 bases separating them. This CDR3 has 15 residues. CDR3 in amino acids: CASKERQDERETQYF. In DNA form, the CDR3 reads TGTGCCAGCAAAGAGCGACAGGATGAAAGAGAGACCCAGTACTTC.

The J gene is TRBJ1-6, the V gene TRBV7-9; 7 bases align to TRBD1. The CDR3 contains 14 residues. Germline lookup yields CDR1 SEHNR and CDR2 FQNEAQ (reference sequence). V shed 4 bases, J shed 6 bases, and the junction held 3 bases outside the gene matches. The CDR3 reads CASSYRDSNSPLHF. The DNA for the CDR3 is TGTGCCAGCAGCTACCGGGACAGTAATTCACCCCTCCACTTT.

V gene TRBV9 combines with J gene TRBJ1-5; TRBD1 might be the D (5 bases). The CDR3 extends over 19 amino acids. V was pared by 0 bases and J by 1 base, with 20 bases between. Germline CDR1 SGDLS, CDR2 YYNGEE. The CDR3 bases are TGTGCCAGCAGCGTAGGGGACTTCGGGTTACCCGAGAGCAATCAGCCCCAGCATTTT. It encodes CASSVGDFGLPESNQPQHF.

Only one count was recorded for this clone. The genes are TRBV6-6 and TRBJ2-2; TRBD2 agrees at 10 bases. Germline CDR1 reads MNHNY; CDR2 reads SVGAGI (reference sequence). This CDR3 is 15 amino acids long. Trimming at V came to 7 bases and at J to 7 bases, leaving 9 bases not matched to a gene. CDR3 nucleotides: TGTGCCAGCATCCCTAGCGGGAGTCGGAACGGGGAGCTGTTTTTT. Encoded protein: CASIPSGSRNGELFF.

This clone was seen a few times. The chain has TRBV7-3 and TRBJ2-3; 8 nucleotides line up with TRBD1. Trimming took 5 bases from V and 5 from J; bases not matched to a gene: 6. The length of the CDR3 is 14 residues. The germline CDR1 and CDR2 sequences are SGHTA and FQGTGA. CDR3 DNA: TGTGCCAGCAGCCAGGACAGGGTGGTAGATACGCAGTATTTT. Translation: CASSQDRVVDTQYF.